This record looks at one T cell receptor beta chain sequence and its context. Some clones are missing from TCRdb's copy, which holds only in-frame ones; the method was immunoSEQ multiplex PCR. The table lists around 60,000 clones, about 80% of them singletons. This entry belongs to a study of identifying expanded T cells in peripheral blood. Between the trimmed V and J ends, which lost 2 bases and 11 bases, there was a span of 13 bases. The CDR3 covers 12 residues. Per the germline V gene, CDR1 is SGHNT and CDR2 is YYREEE (reference sequence). Sequencing used blood. This chain links TRBV5-4 with TRBJ2-5, with D possibly TRBD2 on 6 matching bases. The receptor comes from a person aged 18-69 years in good health. DNA of the CDR3: TGTGCCAGCAGCTTTGTAGGGGAGGCTCAGTACTTC. Protein product: CASSFVGEAQYF.